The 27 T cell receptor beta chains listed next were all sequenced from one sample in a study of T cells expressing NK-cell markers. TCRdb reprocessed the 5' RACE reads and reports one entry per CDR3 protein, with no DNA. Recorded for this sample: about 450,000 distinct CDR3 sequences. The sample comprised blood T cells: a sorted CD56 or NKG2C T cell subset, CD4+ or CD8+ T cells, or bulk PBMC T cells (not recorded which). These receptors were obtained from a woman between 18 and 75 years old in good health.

The CDR3 is CASSSSWGRRETQYF. V gene TRBV5-6 combines with J gene TRBJ2-5; there is no DNA to check the TCRdb D call of TRBD1. CDR3 size: 15 residues. The germline V gene encodes CDR1 SGHDT and CDR2 YYEEEE. Based on the CDR3 plus reference TRBV5-6 and TRBJ2-5, the full variable domain is DAGVTQSPTHLIKTRGQQVTLRCSPKSGHDTVSWYQQALGQGPQFIFQYYEEEERQRGNFPDRFSGHQFPNYSSELNVNALLLGDSALYLCASSSSWGRRETQYFGPGTRLLVL.

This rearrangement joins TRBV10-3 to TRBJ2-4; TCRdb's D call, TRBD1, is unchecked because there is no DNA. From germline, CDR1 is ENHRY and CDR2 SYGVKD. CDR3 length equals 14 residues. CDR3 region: CAISQTGPKNIQYF.

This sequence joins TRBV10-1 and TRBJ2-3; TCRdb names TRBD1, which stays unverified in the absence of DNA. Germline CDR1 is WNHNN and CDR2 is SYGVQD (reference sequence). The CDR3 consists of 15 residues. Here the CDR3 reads CASNPGGQGADTQYF.

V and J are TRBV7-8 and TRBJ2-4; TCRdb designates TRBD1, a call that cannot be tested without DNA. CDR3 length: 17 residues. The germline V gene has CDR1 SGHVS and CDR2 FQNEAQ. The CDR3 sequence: CASSPGQGAQTKNIQYF.

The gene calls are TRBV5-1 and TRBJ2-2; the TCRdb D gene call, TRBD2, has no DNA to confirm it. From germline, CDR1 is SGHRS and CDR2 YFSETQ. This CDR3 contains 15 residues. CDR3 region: CASSLREVHTGELFF.

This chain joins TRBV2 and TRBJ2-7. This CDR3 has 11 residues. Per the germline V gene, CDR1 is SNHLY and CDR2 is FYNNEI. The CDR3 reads CASSVLTEQYF.

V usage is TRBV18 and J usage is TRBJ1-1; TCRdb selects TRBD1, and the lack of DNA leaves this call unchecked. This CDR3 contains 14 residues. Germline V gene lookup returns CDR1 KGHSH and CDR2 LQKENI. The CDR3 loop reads CASSPVLGATEAFF.

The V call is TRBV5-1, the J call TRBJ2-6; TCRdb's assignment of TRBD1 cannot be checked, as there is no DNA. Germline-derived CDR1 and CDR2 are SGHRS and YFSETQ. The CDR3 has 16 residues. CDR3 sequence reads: CASSSPQVSGANVLTF. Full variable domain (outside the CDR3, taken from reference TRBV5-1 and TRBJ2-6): KAGVTQTPRYLIKTRGQQVTLSCSPISGHRSVSWYQQTPGQGLQFLFEYFSETQRNKGNFPGRFSGRQFSNSRSEMNVSTLELGDSALYLCASSSPQVSGANVLTFGAGSRLTVL.

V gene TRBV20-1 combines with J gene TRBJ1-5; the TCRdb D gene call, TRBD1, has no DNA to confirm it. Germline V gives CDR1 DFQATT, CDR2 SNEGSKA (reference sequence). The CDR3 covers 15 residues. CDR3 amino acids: CSARDRGRGNQPQHF.

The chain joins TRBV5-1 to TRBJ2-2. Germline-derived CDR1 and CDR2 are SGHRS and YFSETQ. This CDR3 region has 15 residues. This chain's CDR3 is CASSTGVTNTGELFF.

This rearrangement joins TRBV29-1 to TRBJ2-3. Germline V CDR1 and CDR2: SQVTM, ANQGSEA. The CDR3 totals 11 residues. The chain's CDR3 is CSVGWADTQYF.

The CDR3 loop is CASSQSRAGGSEAFF. This chain connects TRBV4-2 to TRBJ1-1; the D gene TCRdb calls, TRBD1, cannot be checked with no DNA. Looked up from germline, CDR1 is LGHNA and CDR2 is YNFKEQ. This CDR3 region has 15 residues.

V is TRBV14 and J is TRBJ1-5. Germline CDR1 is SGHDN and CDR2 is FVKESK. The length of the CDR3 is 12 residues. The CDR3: CASSQEGQPQHF.

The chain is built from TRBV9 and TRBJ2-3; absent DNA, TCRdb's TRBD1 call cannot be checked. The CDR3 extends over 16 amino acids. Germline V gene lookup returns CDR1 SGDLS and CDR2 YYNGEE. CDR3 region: CASSVDREPNTDTQYF.

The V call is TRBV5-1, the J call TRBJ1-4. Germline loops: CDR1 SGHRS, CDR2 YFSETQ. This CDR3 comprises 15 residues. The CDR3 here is CASSLVEAFNEKLFF.

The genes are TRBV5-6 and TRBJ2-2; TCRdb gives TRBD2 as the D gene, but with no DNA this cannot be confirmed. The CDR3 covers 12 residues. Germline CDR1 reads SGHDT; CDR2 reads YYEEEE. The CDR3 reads CASSTGLRELFF.

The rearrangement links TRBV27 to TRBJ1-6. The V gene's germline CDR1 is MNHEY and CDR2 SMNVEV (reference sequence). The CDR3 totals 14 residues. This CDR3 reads CASTRQADNSPLHF.

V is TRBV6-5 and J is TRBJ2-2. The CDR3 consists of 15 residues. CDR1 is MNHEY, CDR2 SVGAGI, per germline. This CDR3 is CASSYSGPNTGELFF.

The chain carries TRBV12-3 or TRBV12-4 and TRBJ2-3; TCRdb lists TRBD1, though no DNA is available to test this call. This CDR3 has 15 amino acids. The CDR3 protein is CASSPRVGSTDTQYF.

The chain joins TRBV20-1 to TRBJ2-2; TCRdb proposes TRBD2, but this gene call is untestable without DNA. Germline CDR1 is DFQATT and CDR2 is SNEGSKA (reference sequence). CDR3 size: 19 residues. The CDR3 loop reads CSARQGASAGKVLGGELFF.

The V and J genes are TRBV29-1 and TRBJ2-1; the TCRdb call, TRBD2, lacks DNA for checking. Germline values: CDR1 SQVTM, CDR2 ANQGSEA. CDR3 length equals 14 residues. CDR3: CSVEASRGWNEQFF.

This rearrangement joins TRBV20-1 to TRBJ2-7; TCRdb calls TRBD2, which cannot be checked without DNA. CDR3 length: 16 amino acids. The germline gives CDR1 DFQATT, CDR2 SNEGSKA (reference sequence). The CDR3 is CSARAVGREVFHEQYF.

The CDR3 region is CAGRDRGRNRNTEAFF. V gene TRBV21-1 combines with J gene TRBJ1-1; the TCRdb call, TRBD1, lacks DNA for checking. TRBV21-1 is a pseudogene locus. This CDR3 has 16 residues.

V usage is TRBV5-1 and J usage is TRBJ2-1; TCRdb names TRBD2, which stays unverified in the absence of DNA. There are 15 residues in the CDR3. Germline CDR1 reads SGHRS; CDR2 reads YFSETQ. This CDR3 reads CASSRTPGTGNEQFF.

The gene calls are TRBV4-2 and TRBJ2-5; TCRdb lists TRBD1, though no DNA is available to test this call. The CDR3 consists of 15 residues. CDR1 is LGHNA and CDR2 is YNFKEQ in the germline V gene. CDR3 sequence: CASSQETGGQETQYF.

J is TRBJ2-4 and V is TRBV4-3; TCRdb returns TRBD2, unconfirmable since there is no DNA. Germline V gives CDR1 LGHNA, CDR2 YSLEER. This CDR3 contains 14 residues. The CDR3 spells CASSQGASENIQYF.

The CDR3: CASSGSQGGRETQYF. The chain joins TRBV25-1 to TRBJ2-5; TCRdb's D call, TRBD1, is unchecked because there is no DNA. CDR3 size: 15 residues. Germline CDR1 and CDR2: MGHDK and SYGVNS.